These 27 T cell receptor beta chains were all obtained from the same sample, sequenced in a study of T cell responses to AZD1222 COVID-19 vaccine. Repertoires were generated with immunoSEQ multiplex PCR, while TCRdb's copy carries only in-frame clones and drops some. The sample yields over 150,000 clones, 80% to 90% seen once. This material consisted of peripheral blood, taken on day 0 of AZD1222 vaccination. All receptors come from an adult in good health.

The chain joins TRBV28 to TRBJ1-5, with 8 nucleotides matching TRBD1. The germline V gene encodes CDR1 MDHEN and CDR2 SYDVKM. The CDR3 runs to 15 residues. J gave up 7 bases and V 5 bases, and 10 bases lay outside the gene matches. The CDR3 sequence is CASSPRDRTYQPQHF. CDR3 in DNA: TGTGCCAGCAGTCCCCGGGACAGGACGTACCAGCCCCAGCATTTT.

This chain links TRBV11-2 with TRBJ1-6; TRBD1 might be the D (5 bases). This CDR3 region has 15 residues. Trimming removed 5 bases from V and 5 bases from J, with 13 bases in between. Germline V CDR1 and CDR2: SGHAT, FQNNGV. CDR3 DNA sequence: TGTGCCAGCAGCACCAACAGGTTTGATAATTCACCCCTCCACTTT. This sequence encodes CASSTNRFDNSPLHF.

The V call is TRBV19, the J call TRBJ2-3; TRBD1 might be the D (5 bases). The CDR3 extends over 16 amino acids. V was shortened by 8 bases and J by 0 bases, with 18 bases between the two germline ends. The germline V gene encodes CDR1 LNHDA and CDR2 SQIVND (reference sequence). The CDR3 region has the DNA TGTGCCAGTTGTGACAGATGGGGCTCTAGCACAGATACGCAGTATTTT. Amino acid sequence: CASCDRWGSSTDTQYF.

The chain links TRBV19 to TRBJ1-2; D is perhaps TRBD1 (6 bases). This CDR3 is 14 amino acids long. Trimming took off 5 bases at V and 0 bases at J, with 10 bases between the two ends. Germline values: CDR1 LNHDA, CDR2 SQIVND (reference sequence). The CDR3 DNA follows: TGTGCCAGTAGTGGCGGGACACCTAACTATGGCTACACCTTC. This encodes CASSGGTPNYGYTF.

The rearrangement uses TRBV28 and TRBJ1-1, with D uncertain. This CDR3 comprises 13 residues. V was clipped by 1 base and J by 1 base, with 4 bases between them. Per the germline V gene, CDR1 is MDHEN and CDR2 is SYDVKM. The CDR3 DNA reads TGTGCCAGCAGTTTATTACCGAACACTGAAGCTTTCTTT. This gives the protein CASSLLPNTEAFF.

The chain carries TRBV20-1 and TRBJ1-5; no clear D gene. Germline V gives CDR1 DFQATT, CDR2 SNEGSKA (reference sequence). The CDR3 length is 15 residues. V gave up 3 bases and J gave up 0 bases, with 12 bases separating them. The CDR3 loop reads CSASGFRYSNQPQHF. CDR3 DNA: TGCAGTGCTAGTGGATTCCGCTATAGCAATCAGCCCCAGCATTTT.

The rearrangement links TRBV7-3 to TRBJ2-3; 9 positions agree with TRBD1. The length of the CDR3 is 16 residues. With V trimmed by 5 bases and J by 4 bases, 10 bases remained unmatched. From germline, CDR1 is SGHTA and CDR2 FQGTGA. The CDR3 sequence is CASSATDRGFSDTQYF. CDR3 DNA: TGTGCCAGCAGCGCCACCGACAGGGGGTTTTCAGATACGCAGTATTTT.

J is TRBJ2-3 and V is TRBV6-5; the match to TRBD2 covers 9 bases. The V segment lost 5 bases and the J segment 2 bases; nucleotides outside the gene matches: 5. The germline gives CDR1 MNHEY, CDR2 SVGAGI. The CDR3 runs to 15 residues. CDR3 region: CASSKTSGTTDTQYF. CDR3 coding DNA: TGTGCCAGCAGTAAGACTAGCGGAACCACAGATACGCAGTATTTT.

The chain combines TRBV6-5 with TRBJ1-1; D not certain. CDR1 MNHEY and CDR2 SVGAGI come from the germline V gene. The CDR3 contains 12 residues. The ends were cut back, 9 bases at V and 3 bases at J, with 11 bases in the middle. CDR3 sequence reads: CASARDHTEAFF. The CDR3 bases are TGTGCCAGTGCGAGGGATCACACTGAAGCTTTCTTT.

The chain recombines TRBV7-8 with TRBJ1-2; D is unresolved. The CDR3 extends over 18 amino acids. Trimming pared 1 base from V and 3 bases from J, leaving 21 bases between. The germline V gene has CDR1 SGHVS and CDR2 FQNEAQ. The CDR3 spells CASSLVVPPAREDYGYTF. The CDR3 nucleotides read TGTGCCAGCAGCTTAGTCGTTCCACCAGCAAGGGAGGACTATGGCTACACCTTC.

This CDR3 reads CASSLVVAGGPDTDTQYF. DNA of the CDR3: TGTGCCAGCAGCTTAGTAGTAGCGGGAGGGCCTGACACAGATACGCAGTATTTT. This chain connects TRBV7-8 to TRBJ2-3; 11 nucleotides match TRBD2. Germline V lookup: CDR1 SGHVS, CDR2 FQNEAQ. This CDR3 region has 18 residues. Trimming cost V 1 base and J 2 bases; bases outside gene matches: 8.

This clone appeared a few times. The chain carries TRBV30 and TRBJ1-3; 7 bases are shared with TRBD1. The germline V gene has CDR1 GTSNPN and CDR2 SVGIG (reference sequence). The CDR3 has 15 amino acids. The V and J ends lost 0 bases and 5 bases, in that order; junction bases with no gene match: 7. The DNA for the CDR3 is TGTGCCTGGAGTGTCGTCGGCAGGGGGAGAAACACCATATATTTT. As protein: CAWSVVGRGRNTIYF.

This rearrangement joins TRBV6-5 to TRBJ1-6; D unresolved. V lost 5 bases and J lost 2, with 7 bases in between. Germline V lookup: CDR1 MNHEY, CDR2 SVGAGI. This CDR3 spans 14 amino acids. CDR3 amino acids: CASSRPTYNSPLHF. DNA of the CDR3: TGTGCCAGCAGTCGACCTACCTATAATTCACCCCTCCACTTT.

This clone occurred once. The CDR3 reads CASSSTGRVQPQHF. CDR3 in DNA: TGTGCCAGCAGTTCCACAGGGCGGGTTCAGCCCCAGCATTTT. The J gene is TRBJ1-5, the V gene TRBV28, with D perhaps matching TRBD1 (6 bases). The V gene lost 4 bases and the J gene lost 6 bases, with 13 bases spanning the gap. The CDR3 spans 14 residues. Germline CDR1 and CDR2: MDHEN and SYDVKM. Complete variable domain (other parts from reference TRBV28 and TRBJ1-5): DVKVTQSSRYLVKRTGEKVFLECVQDMDHENMFWYRQDPGLGLRLIYFSYDVKMKEKGDIPEGYSVSREKKERFSLILESASTNQTSMYLCASSSTGRVQPQHFGDGTRLSIL.

For this clone: At one end, the junction sequence differs from germline, possibly due to a read error. The chain couples TRBV7-7 to TRBJ2-1, with 13 bases matching TRBD2. The CDR3 loop spans 15 amino acids. CDR1 is SSHAT, CDR2 FNYEAQ, per germline (reference sequence). The DNA for the CDR3 is TGTGCTAGCAGCCCGACTAGCGGGAGGTGGGATGAGCAGTTCTTC. Its protein is CASSPTSGRWDEQFF.

Written as DNA, the CDR3 is TGTGCCAGCAGTGAAAATGTGCCGAGCTCCTATAATTCACCCCTCCACTTT. Amino acid sequence: CASSENVPSSYNSPLHF. This chain links TRBV6-1 with TRBJ1-6, with D unresolved. CDR3 length equals 17 residues. V gave up 2 bases and J gave up 0 bases, with 11 bases separating them. From germline, CDR1 is MNHNS and CDR2 SASEGT.

The chain joins TRBV9 to TRBJ2-2; the D is unclear. V was trimmed by 0 bases and J by 4 bases, leaving 10 bases between them. The germline CDR1 and CDR2 sequences are SGDLS and YYNGEE. The CDR3 runs to 15 residues. CDR3 sequence reads: CASSVATAPTGELFF. The CDR3 DNA follows: TGTGCCAGCAGCGTAGCAACCGCACCCACCGGGGAGCTGTTTTTT.

This sequence joins TRBV25-1 and TRBJ2-1; TRBD2 agrees at 11 bases. The germline CDR1 and CDR2 sequences are MGHDK and SYGVNS. V lost 3 bases and J lost 4; bases outside the gene matches: 5. CDR3 length: 16 residues. The CDR3 DNA is TGTGCCAGCAGTGACCTGGGACTAGCGGAATACAATGAGCAGTTCTTC. It codes for CASSDLGLAEYNEQFF.

The rearrangement links TRBV12-3 or TRBV12-4 to TRBJ2-7; no reliable D call. Trimming stripped 0 bases from V and 3 bases from J, with 6 bases between. This CDR3 is 13 amino acids long. The CDR3 DNA follows: TGTGCCAGCAGTTTAGCGCCTCACTACGAGCAGTACTTC. Amino acid sequence: CASSLAPHYEQYF.

This chain links TRBV6-5 with TRBJ2-7, with 9 bases fitting TRBD1. The CDR3 loop spans 14 amino acids. Per germline, CDR1 MNHEY and CDR2 SVGAGI. The J segment lost 0 bases and the V segment lost 6 bases, leaving 3 bases of the junction unmatched. The CDR3 loop is CASRGQGNSYEQYF. The CDR3 region has the DNA TGTGCCAGCAGAGGACAGGGGAACTCCTACGAGCAGTACTTC.

This chain connects TRBV7-9 to TRBJ1-1; no firm D call. From germline, CDR1 is SEHNR and CDR2 FQNEAQ (reference sequence). This CDR3 spans 13 amino acids. The V end lost 2 bases, the J end lost 8 bases, and 12 bases lay between the germline ends. CDR3 region: CASSLTPREEAFF. In DNA, the CDR3 is TGTGCCAGCAGCTTAACGCCGAGGGAAGAAGCTTTCTTT.

The table lists this clone with a count of one. This chain joins TRBV4-3 and TRBJ1-4; D is unresolved. The CDR3 has 16 residues. V shed 0 bases and J shed 0 bases, with 8 bases lying between them. The V gene's germline CDR1 is LGHNA and CDR2 YSLEER. The CDR3 protein is CASSQDMAATNEKLFF. The CDR3 DNA follows: TGCGCCAGCAGCCAAGATATGGCAGCAACTAATGAAAAACTGTTTTTT.

This chain joins TRBV9 and TRBJ2-5; 13 nucleotides align to TRBD2. This CDR3 is 15 amino acids long. CDR1 is SGDLS and CDR2 is YYNGEE in the germline V gene. The ends lost 4 bases at V and 5 bases at J; junction bases unmatched: 5. The CDR3 loop is CASSPGTSGEETQYF. The CDR3 DNA follows: TGTGCCAGCAGCCCCGGGACTAGCGGGGAGGAGACCCAGTACTTC.

The chain employs TRBV6-5 and TRBJ1-5; possible D gene TRBD1, 5 bases. The CDR3 loop spans 13 amino acids. V shed 8 bases and J shed 7 bases, with 15 bases lying between them. Per the germline V gene, CDR1 is MNHEY and CDR2 is SVGAGI. The CDR3 nucleotides are TGTGCCAGCTGCATGGGGGGAAGGCAGCCCCAGCATTTT. This encodes CASCMGGRQPQHF.

The chain is built from TRBV27 and TRBJ1-4, with 8 bases matching TRBD1. Germline V gene data show CDR1 as MNHEY and CDR2 as SMNVEV (reference sequence). The CDR3 is made up of 17 amino acids. J lost 6 bases, V lost 5 bases, and 14 bases had no gene match. CDR3 residues: CASSAPLSRGRDEKLFF. In DNA, the CDR3 is TGTGCCAGCAGTGCACCCCTTAGCAGGGGGCGGGATGAAAAACTGTTTTTT.

V usage is TRBV11-2 and J usage is TRBJ1-6; tentative D call: TRBD1 (5 bases). The CDR3 length is 14 residues. Germline V gene data show CDR1 as SGHAT and CDR2 as FQNNGV. The V end lost 6 bases, the J end lost 6 bases, and 12 bases lay between the germline ends. CDR3 amino acids: CASRRGFGNSPLHF. The CDR3 region has the DNA TGTGCCAGCAGAAGGGGATTTGGTAATTCACCCCTCCACTTT.

The rearrangement joins TRBV28 to TRBJ2-7; tentative D call: TRBD2 (6 bases). Trimming took 4 bases from V and 1 from J, leaving 20 bases between them. The CDR3 loop spans 17 amino acids. From germline, CDR1 is MDHEN and CDR2 SYDVKM. The CDR3 spells CASSSPAGQARSYEQYF. The CDR3 DNA sequence: TGTGCCAGCAGTTCCCCTGCGGGGCAGGCGAGGTCCTACGAGCAGTACTTC.